Presented here are 9 T cell receptor beta chains from one specimen sequenced in a study of beta chain features in type 1 diabetes. The investigators reverse transcribed all of the isolated RNA, so they sequenced expressed TCRB transcripts. Clones were sequenced by immunoSEQ multiplex PCR, and TCRdb holds only the in-frame ones, with some missing. The sample includes hundreds of thousands of clones, around a sixth of them seen just once. The sequencing sample was made of naive CD4+ T cells from blood. These receptors were taken from a man aged 18 to 30 in good health.

This clone has just a few counts. The sample has other DNA sequences that encode this CDR3 too. This chain links TRBV9 with TRBJ2-2; D remains unclear. Trimming shortened V by 0 bases and J by 2 bases, and 5 bases separated the two germline ends. The CDR3 spans 14 residues. The germline V gene has CDR1 SGDLS and CDR2 YYNGEE. DNA of the CDR3: TGTGCCAGCAGCGTAGAGCCTAACACCGGGGAGCTGTTTTTT. It is translated as CASSVEPNTGELFF.

In the case of this clone: The sample carries other DNA sequences with the same CDR3. This chain uses TRBV28 with TRBJ2-2, with no clear D. Germline CDR1 is MDHEN and CDR2 is SYDVKM. V dropped 6 bases and J dropped 4 bases, with 6 bases sitting between them. The CDR3 length is 12 residues. The CDR3 DNA reads as TGTGCCAGCAGCCTCAGCACCGGGGAGCTGTTTTTT. The encoded protein is CASSLSTGELFF.

The DNA of the CDR3 is TGTGCCAGCAGTTTTCCGGGACAAAAAGAGACCCAGTACTTC. Amino acids: CASSFPGQKETQYF. This chain links TRBV28 with TRBJ2-5, with D perhaps matching TRBD1 (6 bases). The V and J ends lost 3 bases and 3 bases respectively, with 11 bases between them. The CDR3 runs to 14 residues. Germline values: CDR1 MDHEN, CDR2 SYDVKM.

V usage is TRBV30 and J usage is TRBJ2-1, with 8 nucleotides matching TRBD2. With 0 bases clipped from V and 2 bases from J, the junction kept 6 bases outside the gene matches. The length of the CDR3 is 16 residues. Germline loops: CDR1 GTSNPN, CDR2 SVGIG (reference sequence). The CDR3 region is CAWSVLSGGPYNEQFF. The CDR3 DNA sequence: TGTGCCTGGAGTGTATTATCGGGGGGGCCCTACAATGAGCAGTTCTTC.

A few counts support this clone. The genes are TRBV11-3 and TRBJ2-2; 8 nucleotides agree with TRBD1. The trim removed 7 bases at V and 2 bases at J, leaving 6 bases unmatched. Germline assignment: CDR1 SGHNT and CDR2 YENEEA. The CDR3 sequence is 15 residues long. The CDR3 region has the DNA TGTGCCAGCACCCTCGGACAGGGAAACACCGGGGAGCTGTTTTTT. It yields the protein CASTLGQGNTGELFF.

This chain joins TRBV6-5 and TRBJ2-7; TRBD1 might be the D (6 bases). The germline V gene encodes CDR1 MNHEY and CDR2 SVGAGI. The CDR3 runs to 14 residues. Trimming removed 0 bases at V and 6 bases at J, with 12 bases between. The CDR3 DNA sequence: TGTGCCAGCAGTTACTCAGGGGGATTTAGCGAGCAGTACTTC. This codes for CASSYSGGFSEQYF.

This clone was picked up a small number of times. The chain links TRBV5-1 to TRBJ2-3; possibly TRBD1 for D (5 bases). CDR3 length: 16 amino acids. Germline V lookup: CDR1 SGHRS, CDR2 YFSETQ. Trimming removed 0 bases from V and 0 bases from J, with 11 bases in between. CDR3 sequence: CASSLGPTASTDTQYF. In DNA, the CDR3 is TGCGCCAGCAGCTTGGGGCCGACAGCTAGCACAGATACGCAGTATTTT.

V is TRBV5-1 and J is TRBJ2-7; 16 bases match TRBD2. With 5 bases clipped from V and 3 bases from J, the junction kept 8 bases outside the gene matches. CDR3 length: 17 residues. CDR1 SGHRS and CDR2 YFSETQ come from the germline V gene. CDR3 nucleotides: TGCGCCAGCAGTACCGGGACTAGCGGGAGGGCCCACTACGAGCAGTACTTC. Translation: CASSTGTSGRAHYEQYF.

This clone was picked up a small number of times. The CDR3 nucleotides are TGTGCCAGCAGCTTACTGGGGGTTAGGGGCGTTGGCTACACCTTC. Translating gives CASSLLGVRGVGYTF. The rearrangement uses TRBV7-2 and TRBJ1-2; D may be TRBD1 (5 bases). The germline V gene has CDR1 SGHTA and CDR2 FQGNSA. V was trimmed by 2 bases and J by 7 bases, leaving 17 bases between them. CDR3 length equals 15 residues.